The subject of this entry is one T cell receptor beta chain. The junction had 10 bases not matched to a gene; V was cut back by 5 bases and J by 4 bases. Germline V gene data show CDR1 as MDHEN and CDR2 as SYDVKM. The CDR3 extends over 15 amino acids. The data were taken from a study of control samples from healthy donors and cancer patients. The data were produced by immunoSEQ multiplex PCR, yet TCRdb's version contains in-frame clones alone and is incomplete. The sample holds approximately 97,000 clones, around nine tenths seen once. The receptor was derived from a man aged 30 to 39 in good health. J is TRBJ2-5 and V is TRBV28; 7 bases align to TRBD2. Sequencing was performed on blood. The CDR3 protein is CASSHGGGTRETQYF. In DNA, the CDR3 is TGTGCCAGCAGTCACGGCGGGGGTACTAGAGAGACCCAGTACTTC.